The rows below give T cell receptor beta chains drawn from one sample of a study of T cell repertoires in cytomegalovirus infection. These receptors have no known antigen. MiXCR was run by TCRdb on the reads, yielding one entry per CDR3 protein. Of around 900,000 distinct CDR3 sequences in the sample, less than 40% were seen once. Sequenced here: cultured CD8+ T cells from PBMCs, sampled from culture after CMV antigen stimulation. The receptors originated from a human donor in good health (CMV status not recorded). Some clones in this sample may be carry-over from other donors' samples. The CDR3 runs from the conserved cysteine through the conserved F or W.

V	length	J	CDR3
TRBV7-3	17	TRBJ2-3	CASSLTHLAGAPDTQYF
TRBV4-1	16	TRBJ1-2	CASSQIRDRSNYGYTF
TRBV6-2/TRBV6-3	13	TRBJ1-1	CASSFWTAVEAFF
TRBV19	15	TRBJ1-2	CASSIIEGRADGYTF
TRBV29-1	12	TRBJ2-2	CSVPVPTGELFF
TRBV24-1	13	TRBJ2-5	CATGGQMGQTQYF
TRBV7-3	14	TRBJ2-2	CASSLFGSPGELFF
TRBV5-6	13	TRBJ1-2	CASSLGNSDGYTF
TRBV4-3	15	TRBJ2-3	CASSQTSYGTDTQYF
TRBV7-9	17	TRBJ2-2	CASSLLGGPPNTGELFF